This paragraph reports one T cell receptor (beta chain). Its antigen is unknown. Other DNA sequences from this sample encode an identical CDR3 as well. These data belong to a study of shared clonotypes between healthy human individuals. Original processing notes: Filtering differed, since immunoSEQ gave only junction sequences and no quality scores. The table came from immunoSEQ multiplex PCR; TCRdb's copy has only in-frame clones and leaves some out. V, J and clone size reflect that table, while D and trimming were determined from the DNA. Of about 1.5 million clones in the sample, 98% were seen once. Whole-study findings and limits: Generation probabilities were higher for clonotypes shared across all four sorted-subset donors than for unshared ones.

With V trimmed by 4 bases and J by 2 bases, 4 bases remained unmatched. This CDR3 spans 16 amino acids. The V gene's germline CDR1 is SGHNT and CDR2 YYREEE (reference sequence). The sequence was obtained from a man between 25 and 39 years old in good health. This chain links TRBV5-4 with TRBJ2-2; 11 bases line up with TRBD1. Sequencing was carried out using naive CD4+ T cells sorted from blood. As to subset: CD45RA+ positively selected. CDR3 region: CASSPGQGANTGELFF. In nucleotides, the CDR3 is TGTGCCAGCAGCCCAGGACAGGGGGCTAACACCGGGGAGCTGTTTTTT.